This TCR beta chain derives from a study of blood T cell repertoires in COVID-19. Study-wide background: Sources were T cells, B-cell-depleted T cells, or PBMCs; the material itself was cDNA or gDNA.

Sequencing was performed with immunoSEQ multiplex PCR; in TCRdb, only in-frame clones are kept and a portion is missing. The sample carries 200,000 to 300,000 clones, over 80% recorded once. Trimming removed 4 bases from V and 2 bases from J; junction bases left unmatched: 14. Germline lookup yields CDR1 SGHRS and CDR2 YFSETQ. CDR3 length: 17 amino acids. This chain connects TRBV5-1 to TRBJ2-7; 8 bases map to TRBD2. The sequenced sample consisted of peripheral blood. The TCR originated in a human donor in a cohort sampled during active COVID-19. CDR3 sequence: CASSHEQHPGLAYEQYF. Here the CDR3 DNA reads TGCGCCAGCAGCCACGAACAACATCCGGGACTAGCCTACGAGCAGTACTTC.